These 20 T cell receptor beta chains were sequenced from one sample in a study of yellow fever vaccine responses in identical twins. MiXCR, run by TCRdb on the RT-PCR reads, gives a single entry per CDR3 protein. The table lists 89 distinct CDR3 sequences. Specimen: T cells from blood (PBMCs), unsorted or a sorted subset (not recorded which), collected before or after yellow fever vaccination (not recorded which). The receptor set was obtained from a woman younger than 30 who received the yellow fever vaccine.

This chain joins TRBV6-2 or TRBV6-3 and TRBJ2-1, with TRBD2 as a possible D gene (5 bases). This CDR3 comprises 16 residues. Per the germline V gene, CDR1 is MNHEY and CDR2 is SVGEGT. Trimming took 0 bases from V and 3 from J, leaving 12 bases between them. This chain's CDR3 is CASSYSASRSYNEQFF. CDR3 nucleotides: TGTGCCAGCAGTTACTCGGCTAGCAGGAGCTACAATGAGCAGTTCTTC.

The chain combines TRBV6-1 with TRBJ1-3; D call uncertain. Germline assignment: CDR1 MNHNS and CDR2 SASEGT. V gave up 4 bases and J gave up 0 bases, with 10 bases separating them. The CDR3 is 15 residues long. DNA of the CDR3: TGTGCCAGCAGTGCCGGTCCTACCTCTGGAAACACCATATATTTT. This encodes CASSAGPTSGNTIYF.

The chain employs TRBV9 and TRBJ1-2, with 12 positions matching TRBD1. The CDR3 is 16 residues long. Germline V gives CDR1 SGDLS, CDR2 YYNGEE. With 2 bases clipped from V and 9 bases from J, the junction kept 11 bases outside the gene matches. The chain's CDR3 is CASSVSSGTGGRRYTF. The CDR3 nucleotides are TGTGCCAGCAGCGTCTCCTCCGGGACAGGGGGCAGGCGCTACACCTTC.

The CDR3 loop is CASSLGGLFYNEQFF. CDR3 bases: TGTGCCAGCAGCTTAGGCGGGTTGTTCTACAATGAGCAGTTCTTC. The chain has TRBV11-3 and TRBJ2-1; D is perhaps TRBD2 (5 bases). This CDR3 region has 15 residues. Germline CDR1 SGHNT, CDR2 YENEEA. Between the trimmed V and J ends, which lost 1 base and 3 bases, there was a span of 10 bases.

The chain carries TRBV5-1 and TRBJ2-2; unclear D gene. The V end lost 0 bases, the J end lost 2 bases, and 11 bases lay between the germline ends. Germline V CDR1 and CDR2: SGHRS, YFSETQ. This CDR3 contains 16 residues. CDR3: CASSLVTDLNTGELFF. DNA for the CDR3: TGCGCCAGCAGCTTGGTGACGGACCTAAACACCGGGGAGCTGTTTTTT.

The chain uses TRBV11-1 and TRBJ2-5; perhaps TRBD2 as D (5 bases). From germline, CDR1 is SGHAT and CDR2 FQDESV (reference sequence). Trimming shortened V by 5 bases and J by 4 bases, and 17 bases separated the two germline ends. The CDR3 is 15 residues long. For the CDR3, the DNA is TGTGCCAGCAGCGTCGGACCCACTAGGGCAGAGACCCAGTACTTC. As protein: CASSVGPTRAETQYF.

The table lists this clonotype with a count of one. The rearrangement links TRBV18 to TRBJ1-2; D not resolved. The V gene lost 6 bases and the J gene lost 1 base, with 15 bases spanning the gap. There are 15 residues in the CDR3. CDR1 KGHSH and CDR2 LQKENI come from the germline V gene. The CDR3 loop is CASSLSLTFNYGYTF. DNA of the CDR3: TGTGCCAGCTCCCTGAGTCTCACGTTTAACTATGGCTACACCTTC.

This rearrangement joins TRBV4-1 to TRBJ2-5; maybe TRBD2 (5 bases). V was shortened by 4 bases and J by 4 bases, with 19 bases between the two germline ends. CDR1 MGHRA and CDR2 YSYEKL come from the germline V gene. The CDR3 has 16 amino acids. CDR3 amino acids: CASSPTAGSTPETQYF. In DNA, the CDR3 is TGCGCCAGCAGCCCGACGGCGGGCTCCACCCCAGAGACCCAGTACTTC.

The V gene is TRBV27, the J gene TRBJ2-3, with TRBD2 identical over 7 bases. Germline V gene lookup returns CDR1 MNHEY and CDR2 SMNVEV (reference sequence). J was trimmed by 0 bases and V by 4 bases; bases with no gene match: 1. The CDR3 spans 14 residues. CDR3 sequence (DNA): TGTGCCAGCAGTTACGGGGGGAGCACAGATACGCAGTATTTT. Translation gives CASSYGGSTDTQYF.

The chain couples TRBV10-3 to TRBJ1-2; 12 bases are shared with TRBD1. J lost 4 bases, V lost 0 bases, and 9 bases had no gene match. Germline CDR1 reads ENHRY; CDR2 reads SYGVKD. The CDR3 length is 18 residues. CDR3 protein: CAISESRDRGRRFYGYTF. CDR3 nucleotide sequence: TGTGCCATCAGTGAGTCGAGGGACAGGGGGCGCAGGTTCTATGGCTACACCTTC.

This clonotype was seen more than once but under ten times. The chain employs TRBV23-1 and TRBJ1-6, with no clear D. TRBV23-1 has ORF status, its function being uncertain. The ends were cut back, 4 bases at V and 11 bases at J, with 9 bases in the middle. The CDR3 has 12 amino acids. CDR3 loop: CASSLQNPPLHF. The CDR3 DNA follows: TGCGCCAGCAGTCTCCAGAATCCACCCCTCCACTTT.

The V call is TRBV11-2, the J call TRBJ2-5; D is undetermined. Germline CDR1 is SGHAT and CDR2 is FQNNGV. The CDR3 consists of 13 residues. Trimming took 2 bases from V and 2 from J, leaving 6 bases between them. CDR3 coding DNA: TGTGCCAGCAGCTTAATAAGGCAAGAGACCCAGTACTTC. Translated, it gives CASSLIRQETQYF.

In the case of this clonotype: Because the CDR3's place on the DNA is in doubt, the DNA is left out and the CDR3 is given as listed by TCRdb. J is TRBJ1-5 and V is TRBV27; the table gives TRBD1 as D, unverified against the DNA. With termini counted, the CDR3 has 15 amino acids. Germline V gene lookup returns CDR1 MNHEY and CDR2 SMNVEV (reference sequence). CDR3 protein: CASSFFGQGNQPQHF.

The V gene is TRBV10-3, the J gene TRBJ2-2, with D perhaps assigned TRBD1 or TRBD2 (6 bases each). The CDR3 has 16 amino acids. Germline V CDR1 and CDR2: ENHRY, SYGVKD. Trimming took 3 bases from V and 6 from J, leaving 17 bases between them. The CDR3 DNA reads TGTGCCATCAGTGATGCACGGGCAGGGGACTCCGGGGAGCTGTTTTTT. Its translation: CAISDARAGDSGELFF.

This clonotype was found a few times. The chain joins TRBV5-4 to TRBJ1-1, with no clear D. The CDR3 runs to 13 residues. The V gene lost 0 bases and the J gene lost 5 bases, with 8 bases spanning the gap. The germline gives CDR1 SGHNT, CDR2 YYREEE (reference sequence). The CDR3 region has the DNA TGTGCCAGCAGCTTGGAATGGGGTACTGAAGCTTTCTTT. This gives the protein CASSLEWGTEAFF.

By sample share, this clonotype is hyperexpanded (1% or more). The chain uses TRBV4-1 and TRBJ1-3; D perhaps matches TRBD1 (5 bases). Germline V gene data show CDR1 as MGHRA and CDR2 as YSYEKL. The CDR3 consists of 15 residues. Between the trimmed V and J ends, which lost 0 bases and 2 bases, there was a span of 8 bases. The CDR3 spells CASSQDRDPGNTIYF. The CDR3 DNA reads TGCGCCAGCAGCCAAGACAGGGATCCTGGAAACACCATATATTTT.

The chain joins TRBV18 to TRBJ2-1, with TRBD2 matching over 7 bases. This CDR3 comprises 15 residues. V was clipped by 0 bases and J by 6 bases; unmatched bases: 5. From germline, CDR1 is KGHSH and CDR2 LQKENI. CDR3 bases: TGTGCCAGCTCACCACCTAGCGGGCCCCTCAATGAGCAGTTCTTC. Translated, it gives CASSPPSGPLNEQFF. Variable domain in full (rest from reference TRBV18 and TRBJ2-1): NAGVMQNPRHLVRRRGQEARLRCSPMKGHSHVYWYRQLPEEGLKFMVYLQKENIIDESGMPKERFSAEFPKEGPSILRIQQVVRGDSAAYFCASSPPSGPLNEQFFGPGTRLTVL.

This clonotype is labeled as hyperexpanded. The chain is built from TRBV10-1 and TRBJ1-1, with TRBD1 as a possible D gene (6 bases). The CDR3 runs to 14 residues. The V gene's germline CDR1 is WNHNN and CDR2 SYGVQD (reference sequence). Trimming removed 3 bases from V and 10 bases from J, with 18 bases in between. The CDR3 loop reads CASSDRGRGPGAFF. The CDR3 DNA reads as TGCGCCAGCAGTGATCGGGGGCGCGGACCGGGAGCTTTCTTT.

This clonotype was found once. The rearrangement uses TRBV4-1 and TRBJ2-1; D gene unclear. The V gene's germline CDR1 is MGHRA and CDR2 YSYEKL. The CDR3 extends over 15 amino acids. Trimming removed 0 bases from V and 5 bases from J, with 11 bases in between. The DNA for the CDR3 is TGCGCCAGCAGCCAAGAATTGAGACCTAACAATGAGCAGTTCTTC. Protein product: CASSQELRPNNEQFF.

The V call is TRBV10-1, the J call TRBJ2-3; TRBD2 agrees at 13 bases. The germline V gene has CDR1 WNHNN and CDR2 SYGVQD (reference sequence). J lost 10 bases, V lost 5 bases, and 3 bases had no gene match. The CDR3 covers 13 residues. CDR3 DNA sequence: TGCGCCAGCAGTTGGACTAGCGGGAGTGCGCAGTATTTT. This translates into CASSWTSGSAQYF.